This T cell receptor beta chain was sequenced during a study of T-cell reconstitution after alpha-beta-depleted transplantation in children. Trimming removed 3 bases at V and 4 bases at J, with 19 bases between. Germline CDR1 and CDR2: SEHNR and FQNEAQ (reference sequence). The CDR3 contains 17 residues. Unique molecular identifiers were incorporated during preparation of the TCRbeta library. In TCRdb, the PCR reads were re-called with MiXCR into one record per CDR3 protein. The sample consists of roughly 180,000 distinct CDR3 sequences, roughly 15% of them appearing once. This specimen was PBMCs from the stem cell graft donor, taken from the stem cell graft. This TCR came from a human donor who donated a stem cell graft to a child with acute lymphoblastic leukemia. The chain recombines TRBV7-9 with TRBJ2-1; D is ambiguous. The CDR3 DNA reads TGTGCCAGCAGCTTGGGTCTTGGATTAGGGCTATACAATGAGCAGTTCTTC. This gives the protein CASSLGLGLGLYNEQFF.